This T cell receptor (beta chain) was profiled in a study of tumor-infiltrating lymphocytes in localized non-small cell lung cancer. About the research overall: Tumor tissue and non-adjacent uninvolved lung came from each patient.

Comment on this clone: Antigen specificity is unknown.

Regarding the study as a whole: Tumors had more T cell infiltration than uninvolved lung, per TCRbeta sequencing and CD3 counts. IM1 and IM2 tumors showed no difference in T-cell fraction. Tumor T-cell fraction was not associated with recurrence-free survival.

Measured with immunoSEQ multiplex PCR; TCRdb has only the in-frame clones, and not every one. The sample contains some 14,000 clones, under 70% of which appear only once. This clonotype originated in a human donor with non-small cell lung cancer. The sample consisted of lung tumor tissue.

In DNA form, the CDR3 reads TGTGCCAGCAGAAGGACCGGGACACATACAAATGGCTACACCTTC. Translation: CASRRTGTHTNGYTF. This chain links TRBV6-5 with TRBJ1-2, with a tentative D call TRBD1 (6 bases). This CDR3 region has 15 residues. The V gene lost 6 bases and the J gene lost 6 bases, with 20 bases spanning the gap. Germline assignment: CDR1 MNHEY and CDR2 SVGAGI.